The entry below gives a single TCR beta chain sequence along with its context. What it binds is unknown. The data derive from a study of response to subunit inactivated influenza vaccine. TCRdb re-called the RT-PCR reads through MiXCR, storing one row per CDR3 protein. Among 750,000 to 850,000 distinct CDR3 sequences, under 20% were seen once, and the ten largest hold approximately 11%. Germline loops: CDR1 SGHVS, CDR2 FQNEAQ. V lost 8 bases and J 5 bases, leaving 12 bases between the germline ends. This CDR3 is 13 amino acids long. The study, taken as a whole, reports: New T cells are recruited in small numbers by each seasonal influenza vaccination, according to the authors' suggestion.

The sequencing here drew on PBMCs from blood, taken 4 to 6 days after vaccination. The receptor was isolated from a man aged 45-65 years who received an inactivated influenza vaccine. The V and J genes are TRBV7-8 and TRBJ2-2; D remains unclear. The CDR3 sequence is CASGEGGTGELFF. The CDR3 DNA is TGTGCCAGCGGTGAAGGTGGGACCGGGGAGCTGTTTTTT.